This record covers a single TCR beta chain. Its antigen is not known. V trimming: 4 bases; J trimming: 11 bases; junction bases outside the gene matches: 17. Germline CDR1 SGHRS, CDR2 YFSETQ. This CDR3 is 15 amino acids long. This sample is drawn from a study of T cells after posttransplantation cyclophosphamide. Repertoires were generated with immunoSEQ multiplex PCR, while TCRdb's copy carries only in-frame clones and drops some. The repertoire holds tens of thousands of clones, with roughly 90% as singletons. Methotrexate plus calcineurin inhibitor accompanied controls' myeloablative marrow transplants; sampling was 1 year later. Overall study results and limits: Donor-recipient repertoire similarity was low at 1-2 months, rising over year one. Skin or GI-infiltrating T cells shared few TRB sequences with blood. Recipient CMV seropositivity and CMV reactivation strongly tracked TRB clonality.

This specimen was PBMCs, taken after an allogeneic stem cell transplant with a calcineurin inhibitor and methotrexate. The clonotype originates from a female patient between 50 and 60 years old who received an allogeneic stem cell transplant from an unrelated donor, was CMV-positive, and had chronic GVHD only. Certain T cells may be donor cells from the graft. The V gene is TRBV5-1, the J gene TRBJ2-5; 7 nucleotides match TRBD2. This CDR3 is CASSPSAIRGREQYF. As DNA, the CDR3 is TGCGCCAGCAGCCCGTCGGCTATCCGGGGGAGGGAGCAGTACTTC.